This T cell receptor beta chain was observed in a study of early T cells in non-severe SARS-CoV-2 infection. As for the study in general: Sequencing was performed on bulk RNA from unsorted whole blood, leaving chains unpaired.

This clonotype was recorded a few times. Its antigen is still unknown. Separate cDNA molecules each had unique molecular identifiers attached to them. MiXCR, applied by TCRdb to the 5' RACE reads, yields one record per CDR3 protein. The sample includes fewer than 60,000 distinct CDR3 sequences, approximately 11% of them seen just once. Findings and caveats of the study: VDJdb-based annotation leaned toward anti-spike CD8 responses and missed private and CD4 specificities.

The sequence was collected from an adult who was a healthcare worker with PCR-confirmed SARS-CoV-2 infection or an uninfected control (not recorded which). Material for sequencing was whole blood.

CDR3 loop: CASSYVQGGNQPQHF. The CDR3 region has the DNA TGTGCCAGCAGTTACGTACAGGGTGGCAATCAGCCCCAGCATTTT. This chain joins TRBV6-2 or TRBV6-3 and TRBJ1-5, with TRBD1 as a possible D gene (6 bases). Trimming took off 2 bases at V and 2 bases at J, with 10 bases between the two ends. The CDR3 is 15 amino acids. Germline CDR1 is MNHEY and CDR2 is SVGEGT.